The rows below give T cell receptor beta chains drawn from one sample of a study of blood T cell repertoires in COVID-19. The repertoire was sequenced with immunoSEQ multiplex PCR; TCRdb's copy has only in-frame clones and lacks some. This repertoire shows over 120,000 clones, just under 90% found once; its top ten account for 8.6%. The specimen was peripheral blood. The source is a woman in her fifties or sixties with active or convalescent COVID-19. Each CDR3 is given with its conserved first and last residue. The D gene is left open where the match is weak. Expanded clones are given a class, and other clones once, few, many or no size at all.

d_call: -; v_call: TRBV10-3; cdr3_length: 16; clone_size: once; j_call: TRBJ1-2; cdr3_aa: CAISAGGVLSNYGYTF; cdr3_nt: TGTGCCATCAGTGCCGGAGGGGTTTTGAGCAACTATGGCTACACCTTC
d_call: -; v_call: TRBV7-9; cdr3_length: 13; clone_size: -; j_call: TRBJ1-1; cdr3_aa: CASSPPVDTEAFF; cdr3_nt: TGTGCCAGCAGCCCTCCGGTTGACACTGAAGCTTTCTTT
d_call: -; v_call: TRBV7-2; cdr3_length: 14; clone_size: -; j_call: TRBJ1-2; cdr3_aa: CASSLAEGSHGYTF; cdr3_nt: TGTGCCAGCAGCTTAGCGGAGGGAAGCCATGGCTACACCTTC
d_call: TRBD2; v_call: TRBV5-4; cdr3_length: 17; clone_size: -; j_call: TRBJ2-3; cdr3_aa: CASSIEGLAGVGDTQYF; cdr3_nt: TGTGCCAGCAGCATTGAGGGACTAGCGGGGGTGGGAGATACGCAGTATTTT
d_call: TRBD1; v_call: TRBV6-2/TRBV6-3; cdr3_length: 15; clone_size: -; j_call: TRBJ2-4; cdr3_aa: CASSRTRDRKNIQYF; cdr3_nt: TGTGCCAGCAGCCGAACCCGGGACAGAAAAAACATTCAGTACTTC
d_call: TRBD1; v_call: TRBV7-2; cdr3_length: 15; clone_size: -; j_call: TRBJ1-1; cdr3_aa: CASSSNRGQNTEAFF; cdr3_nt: TGTGCCAGCAGCTCGAACAGGGGGCAGAACACTGAAGCTTTCTTT
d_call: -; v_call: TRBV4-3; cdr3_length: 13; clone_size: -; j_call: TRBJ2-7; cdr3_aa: CASSQDLIYEQYF; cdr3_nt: TGCGCCAGCAGCCAAGATCTTATATACGAGCAGTACTTC
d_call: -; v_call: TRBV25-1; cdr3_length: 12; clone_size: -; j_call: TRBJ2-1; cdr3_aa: CASSGGLNEQFF; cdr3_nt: TGTGCCAGCAGTGGTGGACTCAATGAGCAGTTCTTC
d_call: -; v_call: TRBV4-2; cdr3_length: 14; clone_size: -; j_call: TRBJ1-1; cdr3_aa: CASSQDGRPRWAFF; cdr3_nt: TGTGCCAGCAGCCAAGATGGCAGGCCAAGGTGGGCTTTCTTT
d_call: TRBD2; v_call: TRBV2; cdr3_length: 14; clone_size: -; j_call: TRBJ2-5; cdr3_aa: CASSKTSRGETQYF; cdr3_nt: TGTGCCAGCAGTAAGACTAGCCGAGGAGAGACCCAGTACTTC
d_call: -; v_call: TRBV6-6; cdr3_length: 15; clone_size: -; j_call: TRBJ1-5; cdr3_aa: CASSPGNRVIQPQHF; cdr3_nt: TGTGCCAGCAGCCCCGGGAACAGGGTTATACAGCCCCAGCATTTT
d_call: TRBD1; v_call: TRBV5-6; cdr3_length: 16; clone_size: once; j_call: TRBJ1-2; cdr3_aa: CASSDRGREFMRGYTF; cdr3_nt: TGTGCCAGCAGCGACAGGGGGCGCGAGTTTATGCGGGGCTACACCTTC
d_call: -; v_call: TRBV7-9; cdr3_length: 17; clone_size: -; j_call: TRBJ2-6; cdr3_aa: CASSLIGGGIGANVLTF; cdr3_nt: TGTGCCAGCAGCTTAATAGGCGGGGGCATTGGGGCCAACGTCCTGACTTTC
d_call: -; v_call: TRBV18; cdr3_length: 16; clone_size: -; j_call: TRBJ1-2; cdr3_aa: CASSPVGTGVDYGYTF; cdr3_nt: TGTGCCAGCTCACCGGTCGGCACGGGGGTGGACTATGGCTACACCTTC
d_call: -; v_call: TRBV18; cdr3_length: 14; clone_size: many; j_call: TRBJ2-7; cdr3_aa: CASSRGAGTYEQYF; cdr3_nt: TGTGCCAGCTCTCGTGGGGCAGGAACCTACGAGCAGTACTTC
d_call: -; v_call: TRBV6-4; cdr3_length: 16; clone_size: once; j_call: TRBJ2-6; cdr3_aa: CASSDSGGAGANVLTF; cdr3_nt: TGTGCCAGCAGTGACTCTGGGGGCGCTGGGGCCAACGTCCTGACTTTC
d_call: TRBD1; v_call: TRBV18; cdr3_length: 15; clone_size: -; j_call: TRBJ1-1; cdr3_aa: CASSPTTDRDTEAFF; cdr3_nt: TGTGCCAGCTCACCAACTACGGACAGGGACACTGAAGCTTTCTTT
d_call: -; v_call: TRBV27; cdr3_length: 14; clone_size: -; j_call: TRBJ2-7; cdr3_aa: CASTKGGSSYEQYF; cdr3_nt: TGTGCCAGCACCAAGGGGGGGAGCTCCTACGAGCAGTACTTC
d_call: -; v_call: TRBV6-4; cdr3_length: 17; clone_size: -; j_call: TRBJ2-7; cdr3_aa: CASTEGRLLPENHEQYF; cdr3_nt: TGTGCCAGCACTGAAGGTAGGTTACTACCGGAGAACCACGAGCAGTACTTC
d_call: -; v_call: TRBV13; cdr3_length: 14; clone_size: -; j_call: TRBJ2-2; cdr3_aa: CASSPRRGSGELFF; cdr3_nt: TGTGCCAGCAGCCCAAGGAGGGGAAGCGGGGAGCTGTTTTTT
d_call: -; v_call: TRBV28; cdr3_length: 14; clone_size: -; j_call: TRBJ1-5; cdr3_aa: CASSQDRFNQPQHF; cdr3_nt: TGTGCCAGCAGTCAGGACAGATTCAATCAGCCCCAGCATTTT
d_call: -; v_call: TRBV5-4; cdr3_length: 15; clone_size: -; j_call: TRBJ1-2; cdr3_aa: CASSSGGGSDYGYTF; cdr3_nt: TGTGCCAGCAGCTCGGGAGGGGGTTCCGACTATGGCTACACCTTC
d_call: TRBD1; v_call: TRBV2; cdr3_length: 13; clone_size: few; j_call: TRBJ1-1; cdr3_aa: CASIRDRNTEAFF; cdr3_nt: TGTGCCAGCATACGGGACAGGAACACTGAAGCTTTCTTT
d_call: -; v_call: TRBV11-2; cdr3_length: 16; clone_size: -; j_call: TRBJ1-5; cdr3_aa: CASSLGAYGINQPQHF; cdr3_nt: TGTGCCAGCAGCTTAGGGGCATACGGGATCAATCAGCCCCAGCATTTT
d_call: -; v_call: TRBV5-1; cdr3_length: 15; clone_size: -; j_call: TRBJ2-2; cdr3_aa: CASSGGLANTGELFF; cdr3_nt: TGCGCCAGCAGCGGGGGACTTGCAAACACCGGGGAGCTGTTTTTT
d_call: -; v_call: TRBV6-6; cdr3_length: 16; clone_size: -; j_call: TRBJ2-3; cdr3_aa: CASSYPAAGRTDTQYF; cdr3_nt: TGTGCCAGCAGTTATCCCGCGGCGGGCCGCACAGATACGCAGTATTTT
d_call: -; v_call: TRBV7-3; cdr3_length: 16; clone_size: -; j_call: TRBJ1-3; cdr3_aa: CASSSQGWGIGNTIYF; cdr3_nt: TGTGCCAGCAGCTCCCAAGGGTGGGGCATCGGAAACACCATATATTTT
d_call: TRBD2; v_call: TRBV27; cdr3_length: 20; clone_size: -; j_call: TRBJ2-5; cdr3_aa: CASSLFASDGLAGLQETQYF; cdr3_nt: TGTGCCAGCAGTTTATTCGCGTCGGACGGGCTAGCGGGCCTCCAAGAGACCCAGTACTTC
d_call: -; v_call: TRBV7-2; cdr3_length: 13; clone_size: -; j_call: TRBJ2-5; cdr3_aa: CASSLGAAETQYF; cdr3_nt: TGTGCCAGCAGCTTAGGGGCCGCGGAGACCCAGTACTTC
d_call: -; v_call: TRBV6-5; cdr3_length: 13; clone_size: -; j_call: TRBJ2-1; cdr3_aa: CASSYSYAAEQFF; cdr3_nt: TGTGCCAGCAGTTACTCGTATGCGGCTGAGCAGTTCTTC
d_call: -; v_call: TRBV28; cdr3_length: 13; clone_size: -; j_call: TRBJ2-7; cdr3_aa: CASTTPSSYEQYF; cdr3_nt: TGTGCCAGCACCACCCCTAGCTCCTACGAGCAGTACTTC
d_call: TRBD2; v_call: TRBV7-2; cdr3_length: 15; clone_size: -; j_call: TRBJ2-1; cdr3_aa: CASSLSSGNYNEQFF; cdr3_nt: TGTGCCAGCAGCTTAAGTAGCGGGAACTACAATGAGCAGTTCTTC
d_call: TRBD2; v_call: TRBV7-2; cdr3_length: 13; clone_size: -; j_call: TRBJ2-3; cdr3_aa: CASGRDNLDTQYF; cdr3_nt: TGTGCCTCCGGGAGGGACAATCTAGATACGCAGTATTTT
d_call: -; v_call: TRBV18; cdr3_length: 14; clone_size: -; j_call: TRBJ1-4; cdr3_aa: CASSGTSTNEKLFF; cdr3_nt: TGTGCCAGCTCAGGGACATCAACTAATGAAAAACTGTTTTTT
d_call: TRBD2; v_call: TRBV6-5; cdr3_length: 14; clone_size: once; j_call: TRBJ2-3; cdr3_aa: CASNPGRGTDTQYF; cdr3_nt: TGTGCCAGCAACCCAGGGAGGGGCACAGATACGCAGTATTTT
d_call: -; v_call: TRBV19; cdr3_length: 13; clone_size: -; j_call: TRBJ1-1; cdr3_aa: CASNRGGSTEAFF; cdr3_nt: TGTGCCAGTAACCGGGGAGGCAGCACTGAAGCTTTCTTT
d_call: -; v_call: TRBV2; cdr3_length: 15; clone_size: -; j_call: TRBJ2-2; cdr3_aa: CASSLDSPNTGELFF; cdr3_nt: TGTGCCAGCAGTCTGGACAGCCCGAACACCGGGGAGCTGTTTTTT
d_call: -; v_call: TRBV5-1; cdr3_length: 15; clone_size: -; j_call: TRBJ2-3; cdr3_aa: CASSLAPSNTDTQYF; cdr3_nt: TGCGCCAGCAGCTTGGCTCCGTCTAACACAGATACGCAGTATTTT
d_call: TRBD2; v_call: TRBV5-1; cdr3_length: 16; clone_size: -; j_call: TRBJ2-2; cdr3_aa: CASSLGGLATTGELFF; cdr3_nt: TGCGCCAGCAGCTTGGGGGGACTAGCGACCACCGGGGAGCTGTTTTTT
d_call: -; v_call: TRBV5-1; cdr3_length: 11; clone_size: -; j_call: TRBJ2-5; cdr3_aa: CASSLSETQYF; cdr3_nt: TGCGCCAGCAGCTTGAGCGAGACCCAGTACTTC
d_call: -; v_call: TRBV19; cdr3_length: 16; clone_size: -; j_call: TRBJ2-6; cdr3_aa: CASKDGSLSGANVLTF; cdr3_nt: TGTGCCAGTAAAGACGGGTCATTGTCTGGGGCCAACGTCCTGACTTTC
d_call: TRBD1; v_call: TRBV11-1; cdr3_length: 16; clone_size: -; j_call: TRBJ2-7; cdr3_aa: CASSPPRTGYGYEQYF; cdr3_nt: TGTGCCAGCAGCCCCCCCCGGACAGGCTATGGCTACGAGCAGTACTTC
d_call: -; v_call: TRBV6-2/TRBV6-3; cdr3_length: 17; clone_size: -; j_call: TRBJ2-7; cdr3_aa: CASSYLLRSSSGYEQYF; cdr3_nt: TGTGCCAGCAGTTACCTCCTTAGATCTTCTTCCGGGTACGAGCAGTACTTC
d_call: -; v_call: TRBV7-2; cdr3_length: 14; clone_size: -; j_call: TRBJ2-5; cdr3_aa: CASSSLLGGETQYF; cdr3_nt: TGTGCCAGCAGCTCTCTTTTAGGCGGCGAGACCCAGTACTTC
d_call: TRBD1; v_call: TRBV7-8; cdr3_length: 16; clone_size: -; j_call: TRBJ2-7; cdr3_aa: CASSSSRGGAYYEQYF; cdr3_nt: TGTGCCAGCAGCTCGTCGAGAGGGGGCGCGTATTACGAGCAGTACTTC
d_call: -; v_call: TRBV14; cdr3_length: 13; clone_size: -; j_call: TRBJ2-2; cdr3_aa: CASSLAVAGELFF; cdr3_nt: TGTGCCAGCAGCTTAGCGGTTGCCGGGGAGCTGTTTTTT
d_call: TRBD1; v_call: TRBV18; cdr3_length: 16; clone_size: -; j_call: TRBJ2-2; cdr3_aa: CASSPPNGQGGGELFF; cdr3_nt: TGTGCCAGCTCACCACCAAATGGACAGGGAGGCGGGGAGCTGTTTTTT
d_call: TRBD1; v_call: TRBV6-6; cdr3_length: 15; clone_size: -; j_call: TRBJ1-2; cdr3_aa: CASSYGTGSPSGYTF; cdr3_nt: TGTGCCAGCAGTTATGGGACAGGTTCCCCTTCAGGCTACACCTTC
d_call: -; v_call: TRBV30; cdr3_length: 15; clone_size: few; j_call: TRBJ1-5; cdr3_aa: CAWSDTGLINQPQHF; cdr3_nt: TGTGCCTGGAGTGATACGGGACTGATAAATCAGCCCCAGCATTTT
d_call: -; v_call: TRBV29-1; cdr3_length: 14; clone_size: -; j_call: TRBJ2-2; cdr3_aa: CSVERRVGTGELFF; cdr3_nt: TGCAGCGTTGAACGGAGGGTGGGAACCGGGGAGCTGTTTTTT
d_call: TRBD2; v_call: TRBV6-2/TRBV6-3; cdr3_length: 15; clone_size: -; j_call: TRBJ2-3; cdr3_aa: CASSRGLGSIDTQYF; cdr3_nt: TGTGCCAGCAGTCGTGGACTAGGTAGTATAGATACGCAGTATTTT
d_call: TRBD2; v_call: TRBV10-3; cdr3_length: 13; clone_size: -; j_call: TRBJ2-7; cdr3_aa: CAITGGSSGEQYF; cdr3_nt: TGTGCCATCACGGGCGGGAGTTCAGGCGAGCAGTACTTC
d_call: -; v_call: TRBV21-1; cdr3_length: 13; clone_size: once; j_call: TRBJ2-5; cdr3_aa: CASSLCAQETQYF; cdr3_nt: TGTGCCAGCAGCCTCTGCGCCCAAGAGACCCAGTACTTC
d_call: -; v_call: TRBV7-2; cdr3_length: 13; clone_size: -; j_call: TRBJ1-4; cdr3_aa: CASSLARGINLFF; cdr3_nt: TGTGCCAGCAGCTTAGCGAGGGGGATCAACCTGTTTTTT